The 15 T cell receptor beta chains listed next were all sequenced from one sample in a study of long-term antiretroviral therapy in people with HIV. Survey-level immunoSEQ v3.0 assays were run. Data came from immunoSEQ multiplex PCR; TCRdb stores just in-frame clones and leaves some out. This sample carries about 9,100 clones, about 77% of them seen once, and the ten largest clones take 14%. Material: unsorted PBMCs, obtained 0.4 years before starting antiretroviral therapy. These receptors were collected from a man aged 30-40 years with HIV.

The chain recombines TRBV7-9 with TRBJ2-7; D remains unclear. Germline-derived CDR1 and CDR2 are SEHNR and FQNEAQ (reference sequence). This CDR3 spans 14 amino acids. The ends were cut back, 0 bases at V and 5 bases at J, with 11 bases in the middle. The CDR3 DNA reads TGTGCCAGCAGCTTAGCGGCAGCCAGCAACGAGCAGTACTTC. Its protein is CASSLAAASNEQYF. The full variable domain, its missing parts supplied by reference TRBV7-9 and TRBJ2-7, is DTGVSQNPRHKITKRGQNVTFRCDPISEHNRLYWYRQTLGQGPEFLTYFQNEAQLEKSRLLSDRFSAERPKGSFSTLEIQRTEQGDSAMYLCASSLAAASNEQYFGPGTRLTVT.

The table lists this clone with a few counts. This chain links TRBV11-2 with TRBJ1-5; D not resolved. The V end lost 4 bases, the J end lost 5 bases, and 15 bases lay between the germline ends. This CDR3 region has 15 residues. The germline gives CDR1 SGHAT, CDR2 FQNNGV. CDR3 coding DNA: TGTGCCAGCAGCTCAACTACCTCAGGCGATCAGCCCCAGCATTTT. This encodes CASSSTTSGDQPQHF.

This chain joins TRBV6-5 and TRBJ2-7, with 8 bases lining up with TRBD2. Germline assignment: CDR1 MNHEY and CDR2 SVGAGI. The CDR3 totals 15 residues. The J segment lost 1 base and the V segment lost 2 bases, leaving 4 bases of the junction unmatched. CDR3 bases: TGTGCCAGCAGTTACGACTCTAGCGGGTCCTACGAGCAGTACTTC. It yields the protein CASSYDSSGSYEQYF.

This rearrangement joins TRBV5-1 to TRBJ1-4, with D possibly TRBD1 on 6 matching bases. CDR1 is SGHRS and CDR2 is YFSETQ in the germline V gene. The CDR3 length is 16 residues. V was trimmed by 0 bases and J by 0 bases, leaving 9 bases between them. This CDR3 reads CASSLDQGPTNEKLFF. The CDR3 DNA reads TGCGCCAGCAGCTTGGATCAGGGGCCAACTAATGAAAAACTGTTTTTT.

V and J are TRBV6-6 and TRBJ2-3; D possibly corresponds to TRBD2 (6 bases). CDR1 is MNHNY, CDR2 SVGAGI, per germline (reference sequence). The CDR3 sequence is 15 residues long. V lost 0 bases, J lost 2 bases, and 9 bases lay in between. For the CDR3, the DNA is TGTGCCAGCAGTTACTCTAGCGGACACACAGATACGCAGTATTTT. It encodes CASSYSSGHTDTQYF.

V and J are TRBV11-2 and TRBJ2-7; D possibly corresponds to TRBD1 (5 bases). The germline V and J ends were trimmed by 3 bases and 0 bases, with 12 bases remaining between them. Germline CDR1 SGHAT, CDR2 FQNNGV. CDR3 size: 15 residues. This CDR3 reads CASSFRGKSSYEQYF. DNA for the CDR3: TGTGCCAGCAGCTTTAGGGGCAAGAGCTCCTACGAGCAGTACTTC. The whole variable domain, filled in from reference TRBV11-2 and TRBJ2-7, reads EAGVAQSPRYKIIEKRQSVAFWCNPISGHATLYWYQQILGQGPKLLIQFQNNGVVDDSQLPKDRFSAERLKGVDSTLKIQPAKLEDSAVYLCASSFRGKSSYEQYFGPGTRLTVT.

This rearrangement joins TRBV11-2 to TRBJ2-7; 7 bases match TRBD1. The CDR3 length is 13 residues. The V segment lost 3 bases and the J segment 4 bases; nucleotides outside the gene matches: 3. Germline loops: CDR1 SGHAT, CDR2 FQNNGV. CDR3 region: CASSLSGGYEQYF. The CDR3 DNA follows: TGTGCCAGCAGCTTGTCAGGGGGATACGAGCAGTACTTC.

The rearrangement uses TRBV5-1 and TRBJ1-2; TRBD1 matches 7 bases. The J segment lost 1 base and the V segment lost 4 bases, leaving 7 bases of the junction unmatched. The CDR3 is 15 amino acids. Germline lookup yields CDR1 SGHRS and CDR2 YFSETQ. The CDR3 nucleotides read TGCGCCAGCAGCCGGGACAGCGGAGGTAACTATGGCTACACCTTC. It specifies CASSRDSGGNYGYTF.

This clone was seen a handful of times. The chain recombines TRBV19 with TRBJ1-5, with D possibly matching TRBD1 (6 bases). CDR1 is LNHDA, CDR2 SQIVND, per germline (reference sequence). V lost 5 bases and J 6 bases, leaving 8 bases between the germline ends. The CDR3 has 12 amino acids. This CDR3 is CASSDRSQPQHF. The CDR3 DNA is TGTGCCAGTAGTGACAGGTCTCAGCCCCAGCATTTT.

CDR3 coding DNA: TGTGCCAGCAGCCCCGCCGGGACAGGGCGGACGCAGTATTTT. It codes for CASSPAGTGRTQYF. V usage is TRBV5-6 and J usage is TRBJ2-3; 9 bases match TRBD1. CDR1 SGHDT and CDR2 YYEEEE come from the germline V gene. Trimming cost V 4 bases and J 9 bases; bases outside gene matches: 9. The CDR3 sequence is 14 residues long.

The V gene is TRBV19, the J gene TRBJ1-1; D is ambiguous. The CDR3 runs to 15 residues. Germline-derived CDR1 and CDR2 are LNHDA and SQIVND (reference sequence). The V end was cut by 3 bases, the J end by 1 base, with 12 bases between. The CDR3 DNA is TGTGCCAGTAGTATTTCGCGCAGAGGGAACACTGAAGCTTTCTTT. As protein: CASSISRRGNTEAFF.

The chain is built from TRBV9 and TRBJ2-1; D might be TRBD2 (7 bases). This CDR3 has 15 residues. CDR1 and CDR2 (germline): SGDLS, YYNGEE. V gave up 2 bases and J gave up 2 bases, with 11 bases separating them. The CDR3 nucleotides are TGTGCCAGCAGCGTCACAGGGAGGGCCTACAATGAGCAGTTCTTC. As protein: CASSVTGRAYNEQFF. Filled out from reference TRBV9 and TRBJ2-1, the complete variable domain reads DSGVTQTPKHLITATGQRVTLRCSPRSGDLSVYWYQQSLDQGLQFLIQYYNGEERAKGNILERFSAQQFPDLHSELNLSSLELGDSALYFCASSVTGRAYNEQFFGPGTRLTVL.

The V gene is TRBV28, the J gene TRBJ2-7; possibly TRBD2 for D (5 bases). The CDR3 sequence is 14 residues long. The V and J ends lost 4 bases and 4 bases respectively, with 14 bases between them. The germline CDR1 and CDR2 sequences are MDHEN and SYDVKM. CDR3: CASSYEGIGYEQYF. Written as DNA, the CDR3 is TGTGCCAGCAGTTATGAGGGAATCGGGTACGAGCAGTACTTC.

This rearrangement joins TRBV6-5 to TRBJ1-6, with 9 bases identical to TRBD1. Germline V lookup: CDR1 MNHEY, CDR2 SVGAGI. Trimming cost V 2 bases and J 8 bases; bases outside gene matches: 4. The CDR3 totals 15 residues. CDR3: CASSYGGQGYSPLHF. The CDR3 DNA sequence: TGTGCCAGCAGTTACGGGGGACAGGGTTATTCACCCCTCCACTTT.

This clone was counted between two and nine times. The rearrangement links TRBV4-3 to TRBJ2-7, with 9 nucleotides matching TRBD2. The CDR3 has 15 residues. Unmatched junction bases numbered 5, after V lost 1 base and J lost 4 bases. Germline CDR1 and CDR2: LGHNA and YSLEER. This chain's CDR3 is CASSQVAGVGYEQYF. The CDR3 nucleotides are TGCGCCAGCAGCCAAGTAGCGGGAGTCGGATACGAGCAGTACTTC.